These 11 T cell receptor beta chains were all obtained from the same sample, sequenced in a study of blood T cell repertoires in COVID-19. Profiling relied on immunoSEQ multiplex PCR, and the TCRdb table lists in-frame clones only, not all of them. This table has about 260,000 clones, more than 75% appearing once. Material: peripheral blood. The receptor source for this set is a woman in her 40s who had recovered from COVID-19.

The chain is built from TRBV5-4 and TRBJ2-3; tentative D call: TRBD2 (7 bases). From germline, CDR1 is SGHNT and CDR2 YYREEE (reference sequence). Deletions cut 5 bases from V and 5 bases from J, with 15 bases between. CDR3 length equals 14 residues. CDR3 loop: CASRKSGGLDTQYF. The CDR3 nucleotides are TGTGCCAGCAGGAAGTCGGGGGGCCTAGATACGCAGTATTTT.

This chain joins TRBV27 and TRBJ1-1; D is uncertain. Per germline, CDR1 MNHEY and CDR2 SMNVEV (reference sequence). The CDR3 loop spans 14 amino acids. The ends were cut back, 5 bases at V and 5 bases at J, with 15 bases in the middle. CDR3 sequence: CASSLLGSGTEAFF. The CDR3 DNA follows: TGTGCCAGCAGTCTCCTTGGGTCGGGTACTGAAGCTTTCTTT.

This clone was detected only a few times. The V call is TRBV5-1, the J call TRBJ1-3, with D perhaps matching TRBD1 (5 bases). This CDR3 has 14 amino acids. V gave up 0 bases and J gave up 3 bases, with 7 bases separating them. Germline V gene sequence: CDR1 SGHRS, CDR2 YFSETQ. CDR3 nucleotide sequence: TGCGCCAGCAGCTTGGGGGACTATGGAAACACCATATATTTT. Protein sequence: CASSLGDYGNTIYF.

The chain is built from TRBV2 and TRBJ1-5, with D maybe TRBD1 (5 bases). V was shortened by 3 bases and J by 2 bases, with 8 bases between the two germline ends. CDR3 size: 14 residues. CDR1 is SNHLY, CDR2 FYNNEI, per germline. The CDR3 loop reads CASSEGGGNQPQHF. CDR3 in DNA: TGTGCCAGCAGTGAGGGAGGGGGCAATCAGCCCCAGCATTTT.

The chain combines TRBV11-2 with TRBJ2-7; 8 positions match TRBD1. Germline V gives CDR1 SGHAT, CDR2 FQNNGV. V trimming: 2 bases; J trimming: 6 bases; junction bases outside the gene matches: 9. The CDR3 spans 15 residues. DNA of the CDR3: TGTGCCAGCAGCTTAAGTAGGACAGGGAATCGCGAGCAGTACTTC. Protein sequence: CASSLSRTGNREQYF.

The gene calls are TRBV10-3 and TRBJ1-3, with a possible D match to TRBD1 (6 bases). The CDR3 consists of 14 residues. The V end lost 8 bases, the J end lost 0 bases, and 11 bases lay between the germline ends. The germline gives CDR1 ENHRY, CDR2 SYGVKD. For the CDR3, the DNA is TGTGCCATCGGGGGACAAAGCTCTGGAAACACCATATATTTT. Its protein is CAIGGQSSGNTIYF.

This clone has just a few counts. DNA for the CDR3: TGTGCCAGCAGCACGCAGGTCAACATGAACACTGAAGCTTTCTTT. The encoded protein is CASSTQVNMNTEAFF. The chain recombines TRBV5-4 with TRBJ1-1; no reliable D call. The V end lost 4 bases, the J end lost 0 bases, and 13 bases lay between the germline ends. The CDR3 runs to 15 residues. Germline CDR1 reads SGHNT; CDR2 reads YYREEE (reference sequence).

The chain is built from TRBV5-4 and TRBJ2-5; possible D gene TRBD2, 5 bases. Trimming took off 9 bases at V and 5 bases at J, with 17 bases between the two ends. The CDR3 is 13 amino acids. The germline gives CDR1 SGHNT, CDR2 YYREEE (reference sequence). The CDR3 region has the DNA TGTGCCACCAACCGCGAGGGCTCGGAGACCCAGTACTTC. It codes for CATNREGSETQYF.

This chain connects TRBV18 to TRBJ2-3, with unresolved D. Germline CDR1 KGHSH, CDR2 LQKENI. CDR3 length: 13 residues. Deletions cut 5 bases from V and 5 bases from J, with 11 bases between. Here the CDR3 DNA reads TGTGCCAGCTCAGGTGGTTCCGGAGATACGCAGTATTTT. Protein: CASSGGSGDTQYF.

The rearrangement uses TRBV14 and TRBJ1-2; D is unclear. Looked up from germline, CDR1 is SGHDN and CDR2 is FVKESK. The length of the CDR3 is 14 residues. V gave up 0 bases and J gave up 5 bases, with 10 bases separating them. DNA for the CDR3: TGTGCCAGCAGCCAAGAGGGCGCGGGATATGGCTACACCTTC. Encoded protein: CASSQEGAGYGYTF.

In this sample, this clone turned up many times. The chain combines TRBV4-1 with TRBJ2-7, with D possibly being TRBD1 (6 bases). Germline CDR1 is MGHRA and CDR2 is YSYEKL. This CDR3 is 14 amino acids long. Trimming took 4 bases from V and 4 from J, leaving 14 bases between them. The CDR3 sequence: CASSRWDTAYEQYF. The CDR3 DNA follows: TGCGCCAGCAGCCGATGGGACACAGCGTACGAGCAGTACTTC.